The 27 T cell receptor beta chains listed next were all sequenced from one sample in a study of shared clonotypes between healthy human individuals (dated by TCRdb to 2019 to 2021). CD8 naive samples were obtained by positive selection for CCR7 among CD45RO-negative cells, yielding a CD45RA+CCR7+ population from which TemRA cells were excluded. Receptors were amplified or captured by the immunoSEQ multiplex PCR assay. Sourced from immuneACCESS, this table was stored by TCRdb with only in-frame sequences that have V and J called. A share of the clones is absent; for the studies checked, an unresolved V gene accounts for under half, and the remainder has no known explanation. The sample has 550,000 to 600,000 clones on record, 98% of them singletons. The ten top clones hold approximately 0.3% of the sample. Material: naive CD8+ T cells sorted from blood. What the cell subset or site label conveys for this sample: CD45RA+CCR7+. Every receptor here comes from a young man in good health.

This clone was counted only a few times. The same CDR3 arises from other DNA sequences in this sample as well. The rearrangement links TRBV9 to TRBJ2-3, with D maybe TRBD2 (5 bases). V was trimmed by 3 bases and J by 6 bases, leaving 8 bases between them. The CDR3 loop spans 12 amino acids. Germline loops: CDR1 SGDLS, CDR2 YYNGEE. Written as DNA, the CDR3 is TGTGCCAGCAGCGCCTCGGGGGATACGCAGTATTTT. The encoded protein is CASSASGDTQYF. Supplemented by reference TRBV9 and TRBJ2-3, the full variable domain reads DSGVTQTPKHLITATGQRVTLRCSPRSGDLSVYWYQQSLDQGLQFLIQYYNGEERAKGNILERFSAQQFPDLHSELNLSSLELGDSALYFCASSASGDTQYFGPGTRLTVL.

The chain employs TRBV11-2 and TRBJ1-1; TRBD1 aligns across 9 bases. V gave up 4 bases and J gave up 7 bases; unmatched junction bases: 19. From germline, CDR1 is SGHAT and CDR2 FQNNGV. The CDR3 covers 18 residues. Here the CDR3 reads CASSSSSGGQGEFGEAFF. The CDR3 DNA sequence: TGTGCCAGCAGCTCTTCTAGCGGGGGACAGGGTGAATTCGGTGAAGCTTTCTTT.

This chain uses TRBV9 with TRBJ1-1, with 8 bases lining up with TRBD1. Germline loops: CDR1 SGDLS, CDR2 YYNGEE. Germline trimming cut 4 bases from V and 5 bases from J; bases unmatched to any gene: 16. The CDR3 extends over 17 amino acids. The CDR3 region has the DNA TGTGCCAGCAGCACGACGGGATCAGGGGGCGTGGGAACTGAAGCTTTCTTT. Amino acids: CASSTTGSGGVGTEAFF.

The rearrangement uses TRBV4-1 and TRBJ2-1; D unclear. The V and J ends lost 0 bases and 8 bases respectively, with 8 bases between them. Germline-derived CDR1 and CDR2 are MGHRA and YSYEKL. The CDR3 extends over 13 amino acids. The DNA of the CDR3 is TGCGCCAGCAGCCAAGACATGTTCGATGAGCAGTTCTTC. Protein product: CASSQDMFDEQFF.

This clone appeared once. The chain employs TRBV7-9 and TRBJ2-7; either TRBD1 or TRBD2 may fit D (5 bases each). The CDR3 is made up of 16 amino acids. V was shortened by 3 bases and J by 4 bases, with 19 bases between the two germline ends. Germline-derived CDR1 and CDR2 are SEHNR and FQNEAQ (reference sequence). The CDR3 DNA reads TGTGCCAGCAGCTTGCCGGGACCCGGACTTACTTACGAGCAGTACTTC. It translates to CASSLPGPGLTYEQYF. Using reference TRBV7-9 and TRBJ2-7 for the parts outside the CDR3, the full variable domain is DTGVSQNPRHKITKRGQNVTFRCDPISEHNRLYWYRQTLGQGPEFLTYFQNEAQLEKSRLLSDRFSAERPKGSFSTLEIQRTEQGDSAMYLCASSLPGPGLTYEQYFGPGTRLTVT.

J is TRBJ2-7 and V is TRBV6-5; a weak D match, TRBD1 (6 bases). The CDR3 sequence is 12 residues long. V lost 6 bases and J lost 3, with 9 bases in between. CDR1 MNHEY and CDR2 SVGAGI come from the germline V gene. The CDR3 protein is CASSNRDYEQYF. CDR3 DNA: TGTGCCAGCAGCAACAGGGACTACGAGCAGTACTTC.

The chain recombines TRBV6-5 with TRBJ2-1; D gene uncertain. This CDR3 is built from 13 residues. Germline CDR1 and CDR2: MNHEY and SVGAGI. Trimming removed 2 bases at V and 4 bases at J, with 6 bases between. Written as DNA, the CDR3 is TGTGCCAGCAGTTACCTACCTTACAATGAGCAGTTCTTC. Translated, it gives CASSYLPYNEQFF.

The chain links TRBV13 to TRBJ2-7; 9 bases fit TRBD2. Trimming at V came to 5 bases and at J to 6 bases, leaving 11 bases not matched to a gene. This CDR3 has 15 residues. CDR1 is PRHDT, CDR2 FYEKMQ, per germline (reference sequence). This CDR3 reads CASSGGSGRRAEQYF. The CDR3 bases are TGTGCCAGCAGCGGGGGAAGCGGGAGGCGGGCCGAGCAGTACTTC.

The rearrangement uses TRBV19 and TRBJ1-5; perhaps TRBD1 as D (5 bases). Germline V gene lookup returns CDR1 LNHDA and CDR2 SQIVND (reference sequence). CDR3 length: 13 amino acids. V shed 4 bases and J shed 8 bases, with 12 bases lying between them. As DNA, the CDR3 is TGTGCCAGTAGTAACATGGGGCCCGAGCCCCAGCATTTT. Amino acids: CASSNMGPEPQHF.

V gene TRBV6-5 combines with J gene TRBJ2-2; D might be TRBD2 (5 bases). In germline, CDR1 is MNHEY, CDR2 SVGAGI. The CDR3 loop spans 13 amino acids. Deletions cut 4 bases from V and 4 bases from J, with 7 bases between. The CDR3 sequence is CASSFRGTGELFF. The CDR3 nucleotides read TGTGCCAGCAGTTTCCGGGGCACCGGGGAGCTGTTTTTT.

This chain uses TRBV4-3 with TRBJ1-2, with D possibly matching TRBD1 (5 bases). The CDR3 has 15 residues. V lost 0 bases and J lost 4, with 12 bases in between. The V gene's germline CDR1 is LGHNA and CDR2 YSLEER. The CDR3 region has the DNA TGCGCCAGCAGCCAAGAGGCGCTCACAGGCTATGGCTACACCTTC. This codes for CASSQEALTGYGYTF.

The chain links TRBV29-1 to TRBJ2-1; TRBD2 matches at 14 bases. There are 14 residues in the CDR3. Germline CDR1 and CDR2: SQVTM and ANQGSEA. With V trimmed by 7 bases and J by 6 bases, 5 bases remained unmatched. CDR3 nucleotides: TGCAGCGCCAAGGGGACTAGCGGGAGCAATGAGCAGTTCTTC. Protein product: CSAKGTSGSNEQFF.

CDR3 region: CASSWSGTGGFEQYF. CDR3 coding DNA: TGTGCCAGTAGTTGGAGCGGGACAGGGGGTTTCGAGCAGTACTTC. This chain joins TRBV19 and TRBJ2-7; 11 bases line up with TRBD1. Germline V gives CDR1 LNHDA, CDR2 SQIVND (reference sequence). The CDR3 sequence is 15 residues long. Losses at the gene ends were 5 bases for V and 6 bases for J; bases not matched to a gene: 9.

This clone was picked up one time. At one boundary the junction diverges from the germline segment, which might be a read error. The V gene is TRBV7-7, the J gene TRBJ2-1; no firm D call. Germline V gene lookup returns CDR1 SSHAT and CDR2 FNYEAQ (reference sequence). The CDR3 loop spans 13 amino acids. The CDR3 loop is CASSLDFLNEQFF. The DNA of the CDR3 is TGTGCTAGCAGCTTAGACTTCCTCAATGAGCAGTTCTTC.

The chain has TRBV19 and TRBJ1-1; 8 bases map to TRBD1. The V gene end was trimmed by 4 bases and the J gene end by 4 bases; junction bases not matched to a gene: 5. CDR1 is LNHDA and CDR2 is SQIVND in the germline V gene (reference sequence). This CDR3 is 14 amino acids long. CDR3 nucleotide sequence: TGTGCCAGTAGTAACGGACAGGGATCCACTGAAGCTTTCTTT. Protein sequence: CASSNGQGSTEAFF.

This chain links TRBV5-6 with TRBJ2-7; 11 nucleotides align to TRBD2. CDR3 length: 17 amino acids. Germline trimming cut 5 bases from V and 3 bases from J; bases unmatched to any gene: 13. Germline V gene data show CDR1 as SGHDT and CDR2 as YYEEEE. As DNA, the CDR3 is TGTGCCAGCAGACCAGGATTCGGGGGACTAGCGGACTACGAGCAGTACTTC. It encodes CASRPGFGGLADYEQYF.

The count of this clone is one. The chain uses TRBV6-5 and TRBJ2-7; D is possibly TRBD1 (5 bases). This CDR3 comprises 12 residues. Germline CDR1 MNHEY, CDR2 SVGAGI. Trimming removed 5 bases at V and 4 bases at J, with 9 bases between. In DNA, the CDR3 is TGTGCCAGCAGTCCAGGGTTTTACGAGCAGTACTTC. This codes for CASSPGFYEQYF.

Written as DNA, the CDR3 is TGTGCCAGCAGTTTGGGCAGGGGCGCCGAGCAGTACTTC. Translating it yields CASSLGRGAEQYF. V usage is TRBV28 and J usage is TRBJ2-7; possibly TRBD1 for D (6 bases). Germline CDR1 is MDHEN and CDR2 is SYDVKM. Deletions cut 3 bases from V and 6 bases from J, with 12 bases between. The CDR3 loop spans 13 amino acids. The full variable domain, its missing parts supplied by reference TRBV28 and TRBJ2-7, is DVKVTQSSRYLVKRTGEKVFLECVQDMDHENMFWYRQDPGLGLRLIYFSYDVKMKEKGDIPEGYSVSREKKERFSLILESASTNQTSMYLCASSLGRGAEQYFGPGTRLTVT.

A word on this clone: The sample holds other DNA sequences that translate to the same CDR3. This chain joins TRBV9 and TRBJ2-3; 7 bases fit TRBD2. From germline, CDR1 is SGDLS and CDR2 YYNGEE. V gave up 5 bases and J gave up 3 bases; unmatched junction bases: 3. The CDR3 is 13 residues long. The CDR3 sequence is CASSPGGTDTQYF. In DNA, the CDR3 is TGTGCCAGCAGTCCCGGGGGGACAGATACGCAGTATTTT.

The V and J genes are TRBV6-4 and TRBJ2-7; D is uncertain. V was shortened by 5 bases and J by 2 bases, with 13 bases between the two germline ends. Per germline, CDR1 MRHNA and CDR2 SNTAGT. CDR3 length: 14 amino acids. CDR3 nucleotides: TGTGCCAGCAGTAGAAAGCAGGTCGCCTACGAGCAGTACTTC. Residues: CASSRKQVAYEQYF.

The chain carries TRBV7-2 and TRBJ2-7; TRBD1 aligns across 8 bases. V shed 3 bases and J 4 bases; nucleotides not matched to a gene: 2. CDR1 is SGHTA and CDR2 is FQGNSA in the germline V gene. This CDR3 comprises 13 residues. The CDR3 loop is CASSLTGDYEQYF. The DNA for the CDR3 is TGTGCCAGCAGCTTGACAGGGGATTACGAGCAGTACTTC.

The CDR3: CASSILLWGQGNNEQYF. DNA for the CDR3: TGTGCCAGTAGTATACTGCTTTGGGGGCAGGGGAACAACGAGCAGTACTTC. The V and J genes are TRBV19 and TRBJ2-7; TRBD1 might be the D (6 bases). V was trimmed by 2 bases and J by 5 bases, leaving 22 bases between them. The CDR3 consists of 17 residues. CDR1 is LNHDA, CDR2 SQIVND, per germline (reference sequence).

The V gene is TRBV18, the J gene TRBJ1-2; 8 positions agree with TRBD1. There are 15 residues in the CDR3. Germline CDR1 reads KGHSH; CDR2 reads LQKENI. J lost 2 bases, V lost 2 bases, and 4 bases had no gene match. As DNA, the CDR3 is TGTGCCAGCTCACCAACAGGGACAGGCAACTATGGCTACACCTTC. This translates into CASSPTGTGNYGYTF.

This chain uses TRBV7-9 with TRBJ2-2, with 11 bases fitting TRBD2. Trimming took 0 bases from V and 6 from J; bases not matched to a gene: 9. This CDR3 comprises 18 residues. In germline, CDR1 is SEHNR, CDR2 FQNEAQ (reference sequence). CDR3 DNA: TGTGCCAGCAGCTTAGCCGTAGCGGGAGGGCCATTCGCCGGGGAGCTGTTTTTT. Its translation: CASSLAVAGGPFAGELFF. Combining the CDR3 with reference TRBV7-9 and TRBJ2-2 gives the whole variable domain DTGVSQNPRHKITKRGQNVTFRCDPISEHNRLYWYRQTLGQGPEFLTYFQNEAQLEKSRLLSDRFSAERPKGSFSTLEIQRTEQGDSAMYLCASSLAVAGGPFAGELFFGEGSRLTVL.

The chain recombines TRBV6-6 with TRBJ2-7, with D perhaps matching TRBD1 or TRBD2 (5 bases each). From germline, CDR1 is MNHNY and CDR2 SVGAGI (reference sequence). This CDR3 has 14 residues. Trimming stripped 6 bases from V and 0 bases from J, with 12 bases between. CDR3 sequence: CASSLSGSSYEQYF. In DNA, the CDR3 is TGTGCCAGCAGCCTCTCAGGGAGCTCCTACGAGCAGTACTTC.

Here the CDR3 DNA reads TGTGCCAGCAGCGTCCGGGACAGGGGAATCGAGCAGTACTTC. This codes for CASSVRDRGIEQYF. J is TRBJ2-7 and V is TRBV9, with TRBD1 matching 10 bases. Germline CDR1 SGDLS, CDR2 YYNGEE. The V gene end was trimmed by 2 bases and the J gene end by 6 bases; junction bases not matched to a gene: 5. The CDR3 has 14 amino acids.

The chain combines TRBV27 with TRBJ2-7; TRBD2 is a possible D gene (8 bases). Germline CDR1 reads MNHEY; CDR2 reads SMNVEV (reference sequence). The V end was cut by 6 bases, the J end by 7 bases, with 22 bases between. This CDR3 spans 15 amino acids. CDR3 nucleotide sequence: TGTGCCAGCAGGCTGCGGGGGGACAGCCTCTTTGAGCAGTACTTC. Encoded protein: CASRLRGDSLFEQYF.